A single T cell receptor (beta chain) is shown here with its context. From germline, CDR1 is MNHEY and CDR2 SVGAGI. Deletions cut 2 bases from V and 4 bases from J, with 11 bases between. The CDR3 sequence is 14 residues long. Original processing notes: The assay estimated nucleated cells by amplifying reference gene primers. Assay used: immunoSEQ multiplex PCR; TCRdb lists only in-frame clones, some missing. The V and J calls and the clone size are those of that table, but D and trimming were determined from the DNA. Counted here are 250,000 to 350,000 clones, more than 80% occurring once; the ten biggest clones make up under 7.5%. The data originate from a study of blood T cell repertoires in COVID-19. Study at large: Samples came from the United States, Italy and Spain, spanning acute and convalescent COVID-19. Sample material is recorded as cDNA or gDNA derived from T cells, B-cell-depleted T cells, or PBMCs.

The chain carries TRBV6-5 and TRBJ1-1, with D possibly matching TRBD1 (6 bases). The sequence was obtained from a man aged 18 to 30 who had recovered from COVID-19. The material sequenced was peripheral blood. CDR3 in amino acids: CASSYQGSGTEAFF. CDR3 DNA sequence: TGTGCCAGCAGTTACCAGGGGTCGGGCACTGAAGCTTTCTTT.